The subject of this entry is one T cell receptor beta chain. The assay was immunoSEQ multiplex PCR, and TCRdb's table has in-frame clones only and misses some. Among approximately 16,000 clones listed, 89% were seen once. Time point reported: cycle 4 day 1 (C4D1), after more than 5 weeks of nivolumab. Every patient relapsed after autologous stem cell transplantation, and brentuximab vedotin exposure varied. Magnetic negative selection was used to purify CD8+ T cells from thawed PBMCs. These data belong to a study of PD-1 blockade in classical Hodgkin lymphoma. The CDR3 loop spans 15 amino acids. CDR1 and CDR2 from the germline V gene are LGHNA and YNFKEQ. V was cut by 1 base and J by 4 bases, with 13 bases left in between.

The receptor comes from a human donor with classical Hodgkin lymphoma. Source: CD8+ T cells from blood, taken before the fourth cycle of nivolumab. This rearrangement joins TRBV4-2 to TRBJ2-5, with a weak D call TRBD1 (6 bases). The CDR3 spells CASSQVRGGSETQYF. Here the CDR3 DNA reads TGTGCCAGCAGCCAAGTCAGAGGGGGTTCAGAGACCCAGTACTTC.